This record covers a single T cell receptor (beta chain). Participant ages covered about 18 to 100 years across about two dozen US areas. Participant-reported clinical history was the basis for cohort assignment. The data were obtained in a study of blood T cell repertoires in COVID-19. In the study overall: Italy, Spain and the United States were the sources of the convalescent and acute COVID-19 samples.

V lost 3 bases, J lost 4 bases, and 7 bases stayed unmatched. Germline assignment: CDR1 SQVTM and CDR2 ANQGSEA. The CDR3 contains 15 residues. In the original processing: Reference gene primers were amplified, and this amplification served to estimate nucleated cell counts. Repertoires were generated with immunoSEQ multiplex PCR, while TCRdb's copy carries only in-frame clones and drops some. D and trimming were read from the DNA, whereas the V and J calls and clone size are those reported in that table. The repertoire holds more than 300,000 clones, with more than 85% as singletons. Sequenced input: PBMCs or T cells enriched from blood (not recorded which). This TCR was sampled from a woman aged 25 to 39 who had been exposed to COVID-19. This chain connects TRBV29-1 to TRBJ2-5, with 11 bases aligning to TRBD2. This chain's CDR3 is CSVDIGTSGGETQYF. The CDR3 nucleotides read TGCAGCGTTGATATTGGGACTAGCGGTGGAGAGACCCAGTACTTC.